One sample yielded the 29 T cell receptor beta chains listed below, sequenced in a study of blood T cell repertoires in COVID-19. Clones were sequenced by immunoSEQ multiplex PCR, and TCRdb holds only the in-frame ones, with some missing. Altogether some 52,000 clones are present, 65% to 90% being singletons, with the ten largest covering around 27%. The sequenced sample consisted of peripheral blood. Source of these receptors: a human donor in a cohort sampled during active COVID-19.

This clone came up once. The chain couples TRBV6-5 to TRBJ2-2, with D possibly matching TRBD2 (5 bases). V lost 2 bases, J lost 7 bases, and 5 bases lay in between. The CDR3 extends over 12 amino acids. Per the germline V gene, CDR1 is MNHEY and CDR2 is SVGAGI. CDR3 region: CASSYGGGELFF. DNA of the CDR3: TGTGCCAGCAGTTACGGAGGCGGGGAGCTGTTTTTT.

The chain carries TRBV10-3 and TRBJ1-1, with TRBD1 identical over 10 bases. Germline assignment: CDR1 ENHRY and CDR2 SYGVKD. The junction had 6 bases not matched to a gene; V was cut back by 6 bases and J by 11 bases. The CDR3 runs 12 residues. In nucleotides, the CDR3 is TGTGCCATCAGGGGACAGGGGTCCGTCGCTTTCTTT. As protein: CAIRGQGSVAFF.

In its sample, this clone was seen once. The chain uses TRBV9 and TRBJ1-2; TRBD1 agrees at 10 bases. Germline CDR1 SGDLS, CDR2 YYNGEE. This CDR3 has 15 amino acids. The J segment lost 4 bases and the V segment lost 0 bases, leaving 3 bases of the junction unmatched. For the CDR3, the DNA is TGTGCCAGCAGCGTAGATAGGGACAGGGGCTATGGCTACACCTTC. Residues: CASSVDRDRGYGYTF. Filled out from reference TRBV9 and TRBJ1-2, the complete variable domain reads DSGVTQTPKHLITATGQRVTLRCSPRSGDLSVYWYQQSLDQGLQFLIQYYNGEERAKGNILERFSAQQFPDLHSELNLSSLELGDSALYFCASSVDRDRGYGYTFGSGTRLTVV.

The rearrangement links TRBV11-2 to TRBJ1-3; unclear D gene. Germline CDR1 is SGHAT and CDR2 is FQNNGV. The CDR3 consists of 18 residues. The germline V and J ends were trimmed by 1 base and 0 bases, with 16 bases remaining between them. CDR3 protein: CASSLVQAGRRSGNTIYF. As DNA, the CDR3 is TGTGCCAGCAGCTTAGTTCAGGCGGGCCGTCGCTCTGGAAACACCATATATTTT.

The CDR3 spells CASSQTSGGYNEQFF. CDR3 DNA sequence: TGCGCCAGCAGCCAAACAAGCGGGGGGTACAATGAGCAGTTCTTC. The chain combines TRBV4-1 with TRBJ2-1; 9 bases line up with TRBD2. Germline CDR1 reads MGHRA; CDR2 reads YSYEKL. This CDR3 has 15 residues. After removal of 2 bases from V and 4 bases from J, the junction contained 3 bases not matched to a gene.

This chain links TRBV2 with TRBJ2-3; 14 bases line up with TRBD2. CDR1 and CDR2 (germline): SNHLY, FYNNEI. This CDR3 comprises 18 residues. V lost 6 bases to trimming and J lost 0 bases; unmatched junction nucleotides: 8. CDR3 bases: TGTGCCAGCAGCCCCGGGACTAGCGGGAGATATAGCACAGATACGCAGTATTTT. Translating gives CASSPGTSGRYSTDTQYF.

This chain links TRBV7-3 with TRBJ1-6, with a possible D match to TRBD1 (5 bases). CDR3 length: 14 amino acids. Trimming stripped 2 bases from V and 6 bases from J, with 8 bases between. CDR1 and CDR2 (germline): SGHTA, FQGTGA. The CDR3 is CASSLSQANSPLHF. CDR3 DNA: TGTGCCAGCAGCTTATCACAGGCTAATTCACCCCTCCACTTT.

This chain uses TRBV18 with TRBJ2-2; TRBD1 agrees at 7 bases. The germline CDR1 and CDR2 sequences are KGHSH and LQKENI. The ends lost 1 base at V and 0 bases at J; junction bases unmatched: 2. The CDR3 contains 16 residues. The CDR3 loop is CASSPLGQTNTGELFF. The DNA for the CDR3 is TGTGCCAGCTCACCACTGGGACAGACGAACACCGGGGAGCTGTTTTTT.

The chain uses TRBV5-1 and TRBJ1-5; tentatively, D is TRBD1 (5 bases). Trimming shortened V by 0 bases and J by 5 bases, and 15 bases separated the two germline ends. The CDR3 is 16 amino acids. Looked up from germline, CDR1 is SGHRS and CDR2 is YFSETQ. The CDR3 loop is CASSLGPSAGHQPQHF. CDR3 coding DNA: TGCGCCAGCAGCTTGGGGCCGTCGGCAGGGCATCAGCCCCAGCATTTT. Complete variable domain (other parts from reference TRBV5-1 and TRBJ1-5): KAGVTQTPRYLIKTRGQQVTLSCSPISGHRSVSWYQQTPGQGLQFLFEYFSETQRNKGNFPGRFSGRQFSNSRSEMNVSTLELGDSALYLCASSLGPSAGHQPQHFGDGTRLSIL.

CDR3 nucleotide sequence: TGCGCCAGCAGCCCGCGACAGGGGAGGACCCAGTACTTC. This codes for CASSPRQGRTQYF. V and J are TRBV5-1 and TRBJ2-5; the match to TRBD1 covers 8 bases. There are 13 residues in the CDR3. In germline, CDR1 is SGHRS, CDR2 YFSETQ. After removal of 4 bases from V and 7 bases from J, the junction contained 6 bases not matched to a gene.

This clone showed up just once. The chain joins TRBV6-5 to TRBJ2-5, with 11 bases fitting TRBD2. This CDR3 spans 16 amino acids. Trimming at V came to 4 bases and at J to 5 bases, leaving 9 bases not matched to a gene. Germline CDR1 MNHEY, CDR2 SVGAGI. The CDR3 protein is CASSSPSTSGMETQYF. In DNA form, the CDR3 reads TGTGCCAGCAGTTCCCCTTCGACTAGCGGGATGGAGACCCAGTACTTC.

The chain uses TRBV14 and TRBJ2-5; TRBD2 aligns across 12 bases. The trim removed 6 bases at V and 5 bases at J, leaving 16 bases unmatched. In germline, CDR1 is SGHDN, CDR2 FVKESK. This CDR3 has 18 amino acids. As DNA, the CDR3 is TGTGCCAGCAGACTTAAGAGGACTAGCGGGGTAACTCCGGAGACCCAGTACTTC. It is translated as CASRLKRTSGVTPETQYF.

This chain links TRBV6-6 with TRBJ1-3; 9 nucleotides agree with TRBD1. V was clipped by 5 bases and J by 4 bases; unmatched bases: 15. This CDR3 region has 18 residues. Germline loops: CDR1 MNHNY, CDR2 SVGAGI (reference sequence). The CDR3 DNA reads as TGTGCCAGCAGTCCCCCCCGTCCCGGGACAGGGATCGGAAACACCATATATTTT. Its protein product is CASSPPRPGTGIGNTIYF.

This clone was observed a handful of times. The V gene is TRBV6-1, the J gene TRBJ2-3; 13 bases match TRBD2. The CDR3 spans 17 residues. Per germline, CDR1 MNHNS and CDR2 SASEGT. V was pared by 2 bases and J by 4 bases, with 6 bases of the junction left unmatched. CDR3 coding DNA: TGTGCCAGCAGTGAAAGGGGACTAGCGGGAAGTTCAGATACGCAGTATTTT. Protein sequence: CASSERGLAGSSDTQYF.

In DNA, the CDR3 is TGTGCCACCAGTGATCCCATGGGGGGGGCCAAAAACATTCAGTACTTC. It translates to CATSDPMGGAKNIQYF. The chain employs TRBV24-1 and TRBJ2-4; TRBD2 agrees at 7 bases. Per the germline V gene, CDR1 is KGHDR and CDR2 is SFDVKD. The V gene end was trimmed by 3 bases and the J gene end by 1 base; junction bases not matched to a gene: 5. The CDR3 has 16 amino acids.

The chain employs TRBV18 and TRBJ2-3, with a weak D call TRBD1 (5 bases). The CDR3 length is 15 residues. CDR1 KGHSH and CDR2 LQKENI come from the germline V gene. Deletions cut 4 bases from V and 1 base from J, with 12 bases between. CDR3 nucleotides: TGTGCCAGCTCACTGACAGTTACTGGCACAGATACGCAGTATTTT. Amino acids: CASSLTVTGTDTQYF.

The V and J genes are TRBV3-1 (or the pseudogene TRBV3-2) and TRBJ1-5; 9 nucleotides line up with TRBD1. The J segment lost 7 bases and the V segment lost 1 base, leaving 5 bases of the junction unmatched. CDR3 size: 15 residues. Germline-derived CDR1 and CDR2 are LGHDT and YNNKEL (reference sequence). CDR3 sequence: CASSQGGQGFQPQHF. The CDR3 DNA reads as TGTGCCAGCAGCCAAGGGGGACAGGGTTTCCAGCCCCAGCATTTT.

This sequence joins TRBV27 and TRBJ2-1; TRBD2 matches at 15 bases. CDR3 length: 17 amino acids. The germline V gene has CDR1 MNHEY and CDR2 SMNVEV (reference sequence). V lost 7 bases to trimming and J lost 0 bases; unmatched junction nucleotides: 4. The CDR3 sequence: CASTRTSGGVSYNEQFF. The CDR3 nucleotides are TGTGCCAGCACCCGGACTAGCGGGGGGGTCTCCTACAATGAGCAGTTCTTC.

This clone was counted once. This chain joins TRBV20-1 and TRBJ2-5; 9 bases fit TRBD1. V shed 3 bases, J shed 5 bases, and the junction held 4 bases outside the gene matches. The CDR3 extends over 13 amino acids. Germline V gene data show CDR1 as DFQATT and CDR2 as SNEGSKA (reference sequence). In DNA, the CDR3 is TGCAGTGCTAGTCACAGGGGGCCGGAGACCCAGTACTTC. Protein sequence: CSASHRGPETQYF.

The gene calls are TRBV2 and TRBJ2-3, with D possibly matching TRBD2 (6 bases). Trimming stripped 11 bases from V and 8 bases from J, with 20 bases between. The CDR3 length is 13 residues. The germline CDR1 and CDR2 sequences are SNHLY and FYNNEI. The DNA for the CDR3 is TGTGCCGGACGACGGGAGTCACGGGGTACGCAGTATTTT. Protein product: CAGRRESRGTQYF.

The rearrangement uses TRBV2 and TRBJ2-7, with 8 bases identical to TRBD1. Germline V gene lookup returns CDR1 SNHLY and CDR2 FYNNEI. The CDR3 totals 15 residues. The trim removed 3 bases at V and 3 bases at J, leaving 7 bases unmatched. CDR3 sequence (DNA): TGTGCCAGCAGTGAGGGGGACAGGCCCCTCTACGAGCAGTACTTC. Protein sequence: CASSEGDRPLYEQYF.

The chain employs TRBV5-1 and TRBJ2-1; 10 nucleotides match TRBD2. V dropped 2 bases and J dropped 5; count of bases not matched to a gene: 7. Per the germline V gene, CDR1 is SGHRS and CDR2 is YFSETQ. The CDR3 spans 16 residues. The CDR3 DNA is TGCGCCAGCAGCTTATCGGCTAGCGGGGGAGACAATGAGCAGTTCTTC. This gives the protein CASSLSASGGDNEQFF.

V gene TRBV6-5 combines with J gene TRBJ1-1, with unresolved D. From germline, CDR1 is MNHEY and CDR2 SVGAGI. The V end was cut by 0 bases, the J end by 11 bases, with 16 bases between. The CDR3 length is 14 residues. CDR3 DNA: TGTGCCAGCAGTTACTCGAGTAGGTGGGGAGGCGCTTTCTTT. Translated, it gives CASSYSSRWGGAFF.

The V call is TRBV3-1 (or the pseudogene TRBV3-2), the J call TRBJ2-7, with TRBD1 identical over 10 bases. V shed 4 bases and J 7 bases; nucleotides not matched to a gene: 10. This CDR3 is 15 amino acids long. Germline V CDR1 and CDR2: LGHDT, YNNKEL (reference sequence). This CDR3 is CASSPTTGGAAEQYF. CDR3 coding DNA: TGTGCCAGCAGCCCAACGACAGGGGGCGCGGCAGAGCAGTACTTC.

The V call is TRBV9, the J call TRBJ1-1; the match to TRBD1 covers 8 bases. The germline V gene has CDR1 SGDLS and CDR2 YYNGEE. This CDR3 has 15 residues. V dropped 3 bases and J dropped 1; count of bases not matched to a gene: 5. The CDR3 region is CASSARTGQNTEAFF. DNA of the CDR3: TGTGCCAGCAGCGCAAGGACAGGGCAGAACACTGAAGCTTTCTTT.

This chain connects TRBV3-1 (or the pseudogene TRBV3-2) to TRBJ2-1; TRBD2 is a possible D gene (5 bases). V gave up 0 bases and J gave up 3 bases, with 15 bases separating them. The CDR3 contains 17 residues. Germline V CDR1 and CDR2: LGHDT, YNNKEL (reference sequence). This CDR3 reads CASSQDSRTQNYNEQFF. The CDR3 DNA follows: TGTGCCAGCAGCCAAGATTCCCGGACTCAAAACTACAATGAGCAGTTCTTC.

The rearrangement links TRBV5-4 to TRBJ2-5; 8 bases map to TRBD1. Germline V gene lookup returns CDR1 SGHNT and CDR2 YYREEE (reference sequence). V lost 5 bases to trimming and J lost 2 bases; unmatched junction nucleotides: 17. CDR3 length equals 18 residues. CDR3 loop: CASSFQGAPPPRQETQYF. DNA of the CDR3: TGTGCCAGCAGTTTCCAGGGGGCTCCCCCCCCGCGGCAAGAGACCCAGTACTTC. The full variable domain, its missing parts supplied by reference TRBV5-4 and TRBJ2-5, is ETGVTQSPTHLIKTRGQQVTLRCSSQSGHNTVSWYQQALGQGPQFIFQYYREEENGRGNFPPRFSGLQFPNYSSELNVNALELDDSALYLCASSFQGAPPPRQETQYFGPGTRLLVL.

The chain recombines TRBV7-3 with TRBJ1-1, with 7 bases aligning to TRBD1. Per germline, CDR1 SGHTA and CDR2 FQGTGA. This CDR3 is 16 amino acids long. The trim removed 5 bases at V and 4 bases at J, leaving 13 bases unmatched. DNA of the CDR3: TGTGCCAGCAGCCCAGGAGTCAGGGGGTCAAGCACTGAAGCTTTCTTT. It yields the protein CASSPGVRGSSTEAFF.

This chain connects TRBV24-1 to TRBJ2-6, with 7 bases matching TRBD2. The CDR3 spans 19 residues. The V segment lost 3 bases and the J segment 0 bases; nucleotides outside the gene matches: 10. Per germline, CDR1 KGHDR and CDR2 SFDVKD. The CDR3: CATSDPRGGVSSGANVLTF. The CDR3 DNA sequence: TGTGCCACCAGTGATCCCCGGGGAGGGGTTAGCTCTGGGGCCAACGTCCTGACTTTC.